The rows below give T cell receptor beta chains drawn from one sample of a study of siplizumab effects on memory and regulatory T cells. Method: immunoSEQ multiplex PCR; TCRdb's copy keeps in-frame clones and lacks some. This table has approximately 100,000 clones, roughly nine tenths appearing once. Specimen: Tregs sorted from blood. The source is a human donor in good health. Each CDR3 is given with its conserved first and last residue. Fields, in order: J gene, V gene, CDR3 length, clone size, D gene, CDR3 protein, CDR3 DNA. D genes are given only for firm matches. Some rows mark clone size as missing; the rest say once, few, many or name a class of expanded clone.

>TRBJ2-3|TRBV5-4|16|once|NA
CASTVDSSGATDTQYF
TGTGCCAGCACCGTCGACTCGAGCGGCGCCACAGATACGCAGTATTTT
>TRBJ1-1|TRBV2|12|NA|NA
CASSGFGTEAFF
TGTGCCAGCAGTGGATTTGGAACTGAAGCTTTCTTT
>TRBJ1-5|TRBV2|14|NA|NA
CASSQQSHNQPQHF
TGTGCCAGCAGTCAACAATCCCACAATCAGCCCCAGCATTTT
>TRBJ1-5|TRBV2|12|once|NA
CASSDIDQPQHF
TGTGCCAGCAGTGATATAGATCAGCCCCAGCATTTT
>TRBJ1-1|TRBV6-1|14|NA|TRBD1
CASIGRGQGTEAFF
TGTGCCAGCATTGGGAGGGGGCAGGGCACTGAAGCTTTCTTT
>TRBJ2-5|TRBV5-1|15|once|TRBD1
CASSLEGQVGETQYF
TGCGCCAGCAGCTTGGAGGGACAGGTTGGGGAGACCCAGTACTTC
>TRBJ1-2|TRBV28|13|NA|NA
CASSTTTTYGYTF
TGTGCCAGCAGTACCACCACTACCTATGGCTACACCTTC
>TRBJ2-4|TRBV25-1|14|NA|NA
CASTSPDNLNIQYF
TGTGCCAGCACCTCTCCAGACAACCTAAACATTCAGTACTTC
>TRBJ2-1|TRBV15|15|NA|NA
CATSRDGLHANEQFF
TGTGCCACCAGCAGAGATGGACTTCACGCCAATGAGCAGTTCTTC
>TRBJ2-3|TRBV11-2|16|NA|TRBD2
CASSSLTSGSTDTQYF
TGTGCCAGCAGCTCCCTTACTAGCGGGAGTACAGATACGCAGTATTTT
>TRBJ2-7|TRBV27|14|NA|NA
CASREGRGSYEQYF
TGTGCCAGCAGAGAGGGGAGGGGGTCCTACGAGCAGTACTTC
>TRBJ2-1|TRBV5-1|13|once|NA
CASSTSPGGEQFF
TGCGCCAGCAGTACTAGTCCCGGTGGTGAGCAGTTCTTC
>TRBJ1-4|TRBV20-1|11|once|NA
CSANSGVKLFF
TGCAGTGCGAACTCCGGGGTGAAACTGTTTTTT
>TRBJ1-2|TRBV19|12|NA|NA
CASSQRGAGYTF
TGTGCCAGTAGCCAACGGGGCGCTGGCTACACCTTC
>TRBJ2-2|TRBV5-1|14|once|NA
CASSFGGDTGELFF
TGCGCCAGCAGCTTCGGCGGTGACACCGGGGAGCTGTTTTTT
>TRBJ2-1|TRBV27|15|NA|TRBD2
CASSGTSGPYNEQFF
TGTGCCAGCAGTGGGACTAGCGGACCTTACAATGAGCAGTTCTTC
>TRBJ1-4|TRBV5-8|16|NA|NA
CASSNLNGATNEKLFF
TGTGCCAGCAGCAACCTTAACGGGGCAACTAATGAAAAACTGTTTTTT
>TRBJ2-3|TRBV7-6|18|NA|TRBD2
CASVPPTRSGNRPDTQYF
TGTGCCAGCGTTCCCCCCACCCGGAGCGGGAATAGACCAGATACGCAGTATTTT
>TRBJ2-3|TRBV6-6|14|NA|NA
CASSYFGRSDTQYF
TGTGCCAGCAGTTACTTCGGAAGATCGGATACGCAGTATTTT
>TRBJ2-7|TRBV6-6|13|NA|NA
CASSTPGIPEQYF
TGTGCCAGCAGTACCCCAGGGATCCCCGAGCAGTACTTC
>TRBJ2-5|TRBV10-3|16|NA|NA
CAISEALAGVQETQYF
TGTGCCATCAGTGAGGCTCTGGCAGGAGTTCAAGAGACCCAGTACTTC
>TRBJ2-2|TRBV10-2|13|NA|TRBD2
CASMRTSGGELFF
TGCGCCAGCATGAGGACTAGCGGGGGGGAGCTGTTTTTT
>TRBJ2-1|TRBV5-4|14|NA|TRBD2
CASTSRLADNEQFF
TGTGCCAGCACTTCCCGACTAGCCGACAATGAGCAGTTCTTC
>TRBJ2-7|TRBV5-5|16|NA|TRBD2
CASSVGLAGGIYEQYF
TGTGCCAGCAGCGTTGGACTAGCGGGAGGCATATACGAGCAGTACTTC
>TRBJ2-7|TRBV7-6|15|NA|NA
CASSLLASRTYEQYF
TGTGCCAGCAGCTTATTGGCTAGCAGAACCTACGAGCAGTACTTC
>TRBJ2-4|TRBV6-6|13|once|NA
CASSYSPQNIQYF
TGTGCCAGCAGTTACTCCCCGCAGAACATTCAGTACTTC
>TRBJ2-1|TRBV9|13|NA|NA
CASSLGTLNEQFF
TGTGCCAGCAGCTTGGGGACTCTGAATGAGCAGTTCTTC